The subject of this entry is one TCR beta chain. This clonotype appeared many times. Its recognized antigen is unknown. Per-nucleotide qualities are absent, and no much larger clonotype sits a single base away. Spanning cysteine to phenylalanine, the CDR3 consists of 13 amino acids. The retained sequence is limited to the CDR3, 39 bases, with the frame set at the first base. V has 6 bases trimmed and J has 8 bases trimmed; junction bases matching no gene number 4. The instrument was an Illumina NovaSeq 6000. TCR cDNA was synthesized by 5'RACE template switching, through which a universal primer site and unique molecular identifiers were introduced. Priming for cDNA synthesis came from both the TCR alpha and TCR beta constant segments. Libraries were amplified in two PCR steps, with sample barcodes and sequencing adapters added in the second step. Sequencing of libraries was performed on Illumina HiSeq 2500 (2x100 bp) or NovaSeq (2x150 bp). Concerning the study's data processing: Demultiplexing of reads and collapsing into UMI consensus sequences were performed with MIGEC, and V(D)J alignment was carried out with MiXCR. Using edgeR on replicate PBMC samples, clonotypes were called vaccine-responding if FDR was below 0.01 and the log2 fold change was above 5 up to day 15. CD4 or CD8 identity was assigned to each bulk clonotype according to whether the clonotype was present at higher abundance in the sequenced CD4 repertoire or the sequenced CD8 repertoire. The public reads were run again by TCRdb, first through fastp at Q25 and then through MiXCR, and only productive beta chains were kept. Rows are unified per CDR3 protein, each entry keeping the most common DNA and genes. Here the V and J calls rest on TCRdb's processing, not on the authors' analysis. The sample profile shows roughly 320,000 distinct CDR3 sequences; roughly 10% of them were found once. The leading ten clones occupy 3% to 3.5% of the sample.

The entry originates in a study of T cells after yellow fever vaccination (dated 2019 in TCRdb). Notes on the research overall: The SMART-Seq v4 Ultra Low Input RNA kit was used to prepare libraries from fractions with low cell numbers. Blood was drawn at multiple timepoints before and after primary and secondary immunization, with bulk PBMC replicates and cell subsets isolated. To follow T-cell clones before and after primary and booster YFV17D yellow fever vaccination, bulk TCR alpha and beta repertoires were sequenced over time. Two healthy male donors made up the cohort, one aged 18 to 29 years and the other aged 30 to 40 years. Results the study describes overall, beyond this receptor: Only a couple of donors were included in the study, so the extent to which the findings can be generalized is limited. After the booster, most of the clones that had expanded following primary vaccination were detected again (approximately 95% of CD4 and roughly 90% of CD8), which suggests that memory was broadly maintained. Compared with the primary T-cell response, the secondary T-cell response was faster but weaker, reaching its peak on day 5 rather than on day 15. A small fraction of clonotypes appeared in both the CD4 and CD8 compartments, likely as a result of convergent recombination. Because abundant contaminating clonotypes from the bulk population could be contained in FACS-sorted repertoires, computational filtering was required.

This sample's treatment or condition label indicates: live attenuated yellow fever vaccine strain. A standard Ficoll-Paque protocol was used to isolate PBMCs from peripheral blood. Dynabeads CD4 and CD8 positive selection kits were used to isolate the CD4 and CD8 T-cell fractions. RNA was extracted with TriZol from bulk PBMCs, CD4 and CD8 fractions, and dextramer-positive and dextramer-negative fractions. The TCR originated in a man in his late teens or twenties who received the YFV17D yellow fever vaccine. The chain is encoded by TRBV12-3 or TRBV12-4 joined to TRBJ2-1, with 10 junctional bases fitting TRBD2. Sequenced material: CD4+ T cells sorted from PBMCs, taken 45 days after the yellow fever booster vaccination. Here the CDR3 is given as CASRTGTSDEQFF. The nucleotide sequence is given as TGTGCCAGCAGAACCGGGACTAGCGATGAGCAGTTCTTC.